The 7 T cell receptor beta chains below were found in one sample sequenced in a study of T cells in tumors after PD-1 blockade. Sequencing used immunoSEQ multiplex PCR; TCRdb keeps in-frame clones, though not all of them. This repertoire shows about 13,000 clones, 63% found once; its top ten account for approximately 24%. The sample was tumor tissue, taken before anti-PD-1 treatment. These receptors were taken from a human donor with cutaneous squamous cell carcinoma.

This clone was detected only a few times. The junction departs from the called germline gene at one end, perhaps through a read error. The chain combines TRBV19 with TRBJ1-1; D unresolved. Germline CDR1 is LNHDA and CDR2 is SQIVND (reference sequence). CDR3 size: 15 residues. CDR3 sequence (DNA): TGTGCCAGTACCACCTCCCAGACACTGAAGACTGAAGCTTTCTTT. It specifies CASTTSQTLKTEAFF.

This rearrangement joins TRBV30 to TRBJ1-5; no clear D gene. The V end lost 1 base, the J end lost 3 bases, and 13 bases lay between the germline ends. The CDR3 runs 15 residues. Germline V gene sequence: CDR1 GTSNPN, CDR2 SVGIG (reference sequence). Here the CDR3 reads CAWSDHGLVNQPQHF. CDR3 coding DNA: TGTGCCTGGAGTGACCACGGACTTGTCAATCAGCCCCAGCATTTT.

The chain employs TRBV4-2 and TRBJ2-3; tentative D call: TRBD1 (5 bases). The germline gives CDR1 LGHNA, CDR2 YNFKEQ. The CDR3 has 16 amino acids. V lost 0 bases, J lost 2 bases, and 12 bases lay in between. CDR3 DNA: TGTGCCAGCAGCCAAGATGATAGGGGATTCACAGATACGCAGTATTTT. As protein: CASSQDDRGFTDTQYF.

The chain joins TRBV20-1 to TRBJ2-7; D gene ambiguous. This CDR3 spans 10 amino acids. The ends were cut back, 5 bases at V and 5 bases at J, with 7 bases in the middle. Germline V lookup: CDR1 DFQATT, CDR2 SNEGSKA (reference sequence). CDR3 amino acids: CSAQVNEQYF. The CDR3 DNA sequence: TGCAGTGCTCAAGTAAACGAGCAGTACTTC.

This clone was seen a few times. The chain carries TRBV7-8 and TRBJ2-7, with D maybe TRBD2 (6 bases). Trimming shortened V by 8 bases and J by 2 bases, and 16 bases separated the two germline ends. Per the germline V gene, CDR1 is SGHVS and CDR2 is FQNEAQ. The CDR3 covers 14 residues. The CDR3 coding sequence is TGTGCCAGCGGCAGGGCTAGCGTCCCCTACGAGCAGTACTTC. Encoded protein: CASGRASVPYEQYF.

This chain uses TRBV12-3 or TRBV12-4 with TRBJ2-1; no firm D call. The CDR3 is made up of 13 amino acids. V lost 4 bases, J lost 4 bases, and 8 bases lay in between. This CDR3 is CASSSSDYNEQFF. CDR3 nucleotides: TGTGCCAGCAGTTCCAGTGATTACAATGAGCAGTTCTTC.

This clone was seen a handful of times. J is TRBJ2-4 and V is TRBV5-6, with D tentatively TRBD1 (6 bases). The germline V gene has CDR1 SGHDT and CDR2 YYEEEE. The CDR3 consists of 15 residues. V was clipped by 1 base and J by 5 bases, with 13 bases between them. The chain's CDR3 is CASSLFGGRENIQYF. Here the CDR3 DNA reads TGTGCCAGCAGCTTGTTTGGGGGCCGGGAAAACATTCAGTACTTC.